The source of this T cell receptor beta chain is a study of blood T cell repertoires in COVID-19 (dated by TCRdb to 2019 to 2021). Background on the whole study: Collaborator samples came from the United States, Italy and Spain and covered acute and convalescent phases of COVID-19. The material from the prospective study consisted of cDNA or gDNA derived from T cells, B-cell-depleted T cells, or PBMCs. Subjects who had been exposed to COVID-19, were actively infected with it, or had recovered from it provided the deeply sampled blood TCRbeta repertoires that made up the dataset. The repertoires were made available in a free public database intended to serve as a resource for research on the immune response to SARS-CoV-2. The samples were drawn from the first 160 participants of the ongoing ImmuneRACE study and from roughly 1,300 subjects provided by 6 global collaborators. Sample metadata almost always included a de-identified subject ID, COVID-19 status, age in years and sex. Where HLA class I and class II types were available, the types were taken from metadata supplied by the sample provider, not from assay-based typing.

A word on this clone: Its recognized antigen is unknown. The input lacks base qualities; no much larger clone sits a single base away.

CDR1 is given as MNHEY and CDR2 as SVGAGI, both from the germline V gene. Measured from the cysteine to the phenylalanine, the CDR3 is 11 residues long. Only the CDR3 part of the read is kept: 33 bases, read in frame from the first base. V was cut back by 8 bases and J by 4 bases, leaving a gap of 8 bases between them. Overall results and qualifications from the work: How much clinical and demographic metadata was included differed by source and by participant, and the metadata was provided uncurated.

TCRbeta CDR3 regions were amplified from genomic DNA by means of the immunoSEQ Assay, a bias-controlled multiplex PCR. As for the original processing: Nucleated cell counts per sample were estimated from amplification of reference gene primers within the assay. To quantify the absolute abundance of each unique TCRbeta CDR3 rearrangement, sequence reads were collapsed and filtered. Productive Simpson clonality was computed per sample as the square root of Simpson's diversity index over productive rearrangements. As stored in TCRdb, this immuneACCESS dataset retains in-frame rearrangements with V and J assigned. A fraction of the clones does not appear; measured against another copy, unresolved V genes explain less than half of the discrepancy, and the remainder lacks a known reason. V and J calls and clone size are copied from that table; D and trimming were computed from the DNA. The sample table records fewer than 350,000 clones; approximately 80% of these occur just once. The ten biggest clones cover 2.5% to 3% of the sample.

Whole blood was collected in K2EDTA tubes by collaborating institutions according to the institutions' own protocols. For TCRbeta analysis, collaborator samples were shipped as frozen whole blood, as isolated PBMCs, or as DNA extracted from either sample type. The sample taken for sequencing was peripheral blood. The receptor chain draws on TRBV6-5 and TRBJ1-2; the D gene cannot be named for sure. The sequence derives from a woman aged 55-69 years with active or convalescent COVID-19. The sequence in DNA is TGTGCCAGCTTCCTGTCCTATGGCTACACCTTC. This sequence encodes CASFLSYGYTF.